The T cell receptor beta chain under discussion was sequenced for a study of T cell clones after liver transplantation (dated by TCRdb to the late 2010s). Study-wide context: The samples were obtained from ITN030ST, a randomized trial that attempted immunosuppression withdrawal within 2 years after liver transplantation. Donor-reactive T cell clones were identified by TCRbeta sequencing after a pre-transplant mixed lymphocyte reaction and then tracked in post-transplant blood. As an antigen-independent comparator for donor-reactive sequences, third party-reactive TCRbeta sequences were also identified from pre-transplant MLRs. Three of the eight recipients were HCV-positive; the others were transplanted for non-autoimmune, non-viral indications. No induction therapy was given to the subjects, and standard immunosuppression was administered until randomization at 12-24 months post-transplant. Tolerance was defined as complete immunosuppression withdrawal for at least one year with no rise in liver enzymes beyond twice the upper limit of normal. Blood samples were taken pre-transplant, pre-randomization before withdrawal, and post-randomization after full withdrawal or failed withdrawal. A cohort of 8 liver transplant recipients was studied, of whom 3 were classified as tolerant and 5 as non-tolerant. Results and caveats for the whole study, not just this receptor: Donor-reactive sequences decreased more than third party-reactive sequences, which suggests partial antigen-specific deletion that was not related to withdrawal success. In two subjects, low numbers of available donor cells limited the measurable donor-reactive repertoire. The conclusions were preliminary, being limited by small, heterogeneous patient numbers and by non-standardized post-transplant time points. Because allograft tissue specimens were not available, migration of donor-reactive T cells into the graft, rather than deletion, may have occurred. Once repertoire turnover was taken into account, donor-reactive detection showed a significant reduction for CD4 in 7 of 8 subjects and for CD8 in 8 of 8. In most of the 8 subjects, regardless of tolerance or HCV status, circulating donor-reactive CD4 TCRbeta sequences dropped significantly post-transplant.

Based on the germline V gene (reference sequence), the CDR1 and CDR2 sequences are SSHAT and FNYEAQ. Spanning cysteine to phenylalanine, the CDR3 consists of 15 amino acids. Here the CDR3 DNA is all that survives: 45 bases in frame from base 1. Thawed unstimulated PBMCs were stained for CD3, CD4 and CD8 and FACS-sorted into CD3+CD4+ and CD3+CD8+ populations. Randomization to immunosuppression withdrawal applied to every one of the 8 studied subjects. The Qiagen DNeasy Blood and Tissue Kit was used for isolation of genomic DNA. As concerns this clone: The clone's antigen remains unknown. The junction departs from germline at one end; a sequencing error may be responsible.

Frozen genomic DNA underwent high-throughput TCRbeta CDR3 sequencing by immunoSEQ, including PCR amplification, mapping, bias correction and internal controls. As for the original processing: Only productive rearrangements were retained, with each unique TCRbeta sequence defined by its CDR3 nucleotide sequence together with its V and J gene. For classification of a sequence as donor-reactive, at least 5-fold expansion in CFSE-low cells relative to unstimulated pre-transplant cells and a frequency of at least 0.01% were required. Minimum frequency thresholds were set for each subject on the basis of the unstimulated sample with the lowest template count, so that a detection power of at least 90% was ensured. Repertoire turnover was measured by Jensen-Shannon divergence between the top 1000 TCRbeta sequences post- and pre-transplant. Two-sided Fisher's exact tests were used to test for changes in the detection of donor-reactive sequences. The table comes from immuneACCESS by way of TCRdb, which keeps in-frame sequences with V and J called. Part of the clones is missing from these tables; in studies checked, under half for an unresolved V gene and the rest for unknown reasons. The DNA gave D and trimming, while V, J and clone size come from that table. The sample table shows around 21,000 clones, and 80% to 95% are seen once. Roughly 25% of the sample is taken by the ten largest.

Sequenced here: CD8+ T cells from blood, sampled approximately 27 months after liver transplant. In this chain, TRBV7-7 is recombined with TRBJ2-2; TRBD2 is a possible D gene, resting on 6 matching bases. This sequence was found in a human patient who received a liver transplant. Some T cells may originate with the graft donor following a transplant. The CDR3 reads CASSLGTPGTGELFF. The nucleotide sequence is TGTGCTAGCAGCTTAGGGACTCCGGGCACCGGGGAGCTGTTTTTT.